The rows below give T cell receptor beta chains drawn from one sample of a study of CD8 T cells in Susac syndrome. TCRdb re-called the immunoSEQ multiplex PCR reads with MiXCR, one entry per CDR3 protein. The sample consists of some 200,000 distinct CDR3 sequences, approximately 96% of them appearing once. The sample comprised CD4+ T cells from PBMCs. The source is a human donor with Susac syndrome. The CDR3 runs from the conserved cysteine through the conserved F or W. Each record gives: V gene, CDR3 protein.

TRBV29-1	CSVEDRGRPYGYTF
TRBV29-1	CSVHEGPNYGYTF
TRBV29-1	CSVEGTGSDTQYF
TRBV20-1	CSASRPESTDTQYF
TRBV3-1	CASSQGGSRRGDTQYF
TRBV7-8	CASSLAQALAGLDTQYF
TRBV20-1	CSAQKLGHEGTEAFF
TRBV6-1	CASSDRGRSRNQPQHF
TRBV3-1	CASSQVTSGDYEQYF
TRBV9	CASSGSETGGYGYTF
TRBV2	CASIKGQYRDEQFF
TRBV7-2	CASSPGQGYNEQFF
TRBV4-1	CASSPRDPGELFF
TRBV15	CATSRDWAGYTF
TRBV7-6	CASSFDVYNEQFF
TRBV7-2	CASSLDTLAGVTQYF
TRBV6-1	CASTEGLRGVSYEQYF
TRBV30	CAWSRGTGNTIYF
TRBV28	CASALFEYEQYF
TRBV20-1	CSALGGLAGGRGTQYF
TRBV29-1	CSAVQGGNYGYTF
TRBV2	CASSGQGALGYTF
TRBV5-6	CASSGGTGWADTQYF
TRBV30	CAWRAGGAGELFF
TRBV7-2	CASSSSDLSNIQYF
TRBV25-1	CASSDRGRYEQYF
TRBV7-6	CASSNLNRETQYF
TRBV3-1	CASSQDRGGGTDTQYF
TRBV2	CASRGQGTTEAFF
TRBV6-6	CASSYKTDTQYF
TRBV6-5	CASSYSGGWGGKQEPYGYTF
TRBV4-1	CASSQTTGQETQYF
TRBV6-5	CVTHRESPYEQYF
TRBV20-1	CSARTGQGYTEAFF
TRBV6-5	CASKPGQGTYGYTF
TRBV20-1	CSARVEPTDTQYF
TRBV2	CASIGLFDEQFF
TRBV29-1	CSVTKNTEAFF
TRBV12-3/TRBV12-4	CASSFDRSSYEQYF
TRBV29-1	CSVRTDFNSPLHF
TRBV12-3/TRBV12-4	CASSLATGGNQPQHF
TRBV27	CASRSRDGPYEQYF
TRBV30	CAWSQLSGYNEQFF